This T cell receptor beta chain was identified during a study of regulatory T cells in long-lasting Graves disease. Trimming at V came to 4 bases and at J to 7 bases, leaving 9 bases not matched to a gene. The CDR3 runs to 15 residues. Researchers made TCR beta libraries by using iRepertoire HTBI primers and running Arm-PCR on CDR3 regions. The authors' processing: Across the samples, identification revealed 55 to 75 TRBV and 12 to 15 TRBJ segments. TCRdb recomputed calls from the multiplex PCR reads with MiXCR, one row per CDR3 protein. The V and J calls were not made by the authors but by TCRdb's processing. The repertoire has around 250,000 distinct CDR3 sequences, about 17% of them found once; the top ten carry roughly a fifth. Indicated time point: newly diagnosed GD, antithyroid drugs for less than 3 months. After RNA was extracted from PBMCs, the TCR library was made from it. This clonotype was counted many times.

This sequence joins TRBV12-3 or TRBV12-4 and TRBJ2-1; 8 bases align to TRBD2. This sequence was found in a female donor with Graves disease. The sample in question was peripheral blood mononuclear cells (PBMCs), obtained at new diagnosis, from a patient treated with antithyroid drugs. The CDR3 here is CASSSLAVGRNEQFF. CDR3 DNA sequence: TGTGCCAGCAGTTCACTAGCGGTCGGTCGAAATGAGCAGTTCTTC.